The 3 T cell receptor beta chains below come from one sample, sequenced in a study of cytomegalovirus exposure and HLA in healthy donors. It was with 60 Vbeta and 13 Jbeta primers that the PCR ran. The table came from immunoSEQ multiplex PCR; TCRdb's copy has only in-frame clones and leaves some out. The sample gives some 76,000 clones, around 84% of which show up once; approximately 9% is in the top ten. The specimen was PBMCs. These receptor sequences come from a woman aged 35 to 49 in good health and CMV-seropositive.

The V and J genes are TRBV2 and TRBJ1-2; a possible D gene is TRBD1 (6 bases). The V end lost 3 bases, the J end lost 5 bases, and 10 bases lay between the germline ends. The CDR3 is 13 amino acids. Germline V gene data show CDR1 as SNHLY and CDR2 as FYNNEI. The CDR3 sequence: CASSEGALYGYTF. The CDR3 DNA reads TGTGCCAGCAGTGAGGGGGCACTGTATGGCTACACCTTC.

The rearrangement joins TRBV5-1 to TRBJ2-7, with 7 bases fitting TRBD1. Trimming at V came to 4 bases and at J to 6 bases, leaving 4 bases not matched to a gene. The CDR3 covers 12 residues. Germline loops: CDR1 SGHRS, CDR2 YFSETQ. The CDR3, as DNA: TGCGCCAGCAGCGTGGACAGGTCCGAGCAGTACTTC. It specifies CASSVDRSEQYF.

V and J are TRBV6-1 and TRBJ2-3, with D perhaps matching TRBD2 (6 bases). The germline CDR1 and CDR2 sequences are MNHNS and SASEGT. The CDR3 has 17 amino acids. The V and J ends lost 4 bases and 2 bases respectively, with 19 bases between them. This CDR3 reads CASSALTSRGVTDTQYF. Written as DNA, the CDR3 is TGTGCCAGCAGTGCACTGACTTCGCGGGGTGTCACAGATACGCAGTATTTT.